One and the same sample provided the 6 T cell receptor beta chains below, sequenced in a study of early T cells in non-severe SARS-CoV-2 infection. TCRdb re-called the 5' RACE reads with MiXCR, one entry per CDR3 protein. The data hold around 46,000 distinct CDR3 sequences, with around 10% observed a single time. The specimen sequenced was whole blood. The receptors stem from an adult who was a healthcare worker with PCR-confirmed SARS-CoV-2 infection or an uninfected control (not recorded which).

This clonotype is medium-sized (0.01 to 0.1%) within its sample. This chain joins TRBV7-9 and TRBJ1-1; D is unresolved. The CDR3 is 14 residues long. V shed 5 bases and J shed 4 bases, with 14 bases lying between them. The germline V gene has CDR1 SEHNR and CDR2 FQNEAQ (reference sequence). As DNA, the CDR3 is TGTGCCAGCAGCCCCACCCTCCTCGCCACTGAAGCTTTCTTT. It is translated as CASSPTLLATEAFF.

The rearrangement joins TRBV18 to TRBJ1-1; the D is unclear. Trimming took off 3 bases at V and 4 bases at J, with 18 bases between the two ends. This CDR3 has 16 residues. Germline V gives CDR1 KGHSH, CDR2 LQKENI. The CDR3 sequence is CASSPIQRGEGTEAFF. The CDR3 bases are TGTGCCAGCTCACCCATCCAACGGGGAGAGGGCACTGAAGCTTTCTTT.

The chain uses TRBV15 and TRBJ2-7; the match to TRBD1 covers 7 bases. Per the germline V gene, CDR1 is LNHNV and CDR2 is YYDKDF (reference sequence). The ends lost 4 bases at V and 2 bases at J; junction bases unmatched: 5. CDR3 length: 14 amino acids. This chain's CDR3 is CATSTDRTTYEQYF. CDR3 DNA: TGTGCCACCAGCACGGACAGGACCACCTACGAGCAGTACTTC.

The chain recombines TRBV29-1 with TRBJ2-3; 10 bases agree with TRBD2. This CDR3 is 14 amino acids long. Germline assignment: CDR1 SQVTM and CDR2 ANQGSEA. The V and J ends lost 7 bases and 0 bases, in that order; junction bases with no gene match: 4. The CDR3 DNA reads TGCAGCGCTGGGACTAGCGTTAGCACAGATACGCAGTATTTT. The encoded protein is CSAGTSVSTDTQYF.

V is TRBV12-3 or TRBV12-4 and J is TRBJ2-1; D gene uncertain. Trimming pared 7 bases from V and 8 bases from J, leaving 3 bases between. The CDR3 extends over 9 amino acids. In DNA, the CDR3 is TGTGCCAGCACCTATGAGCAGTTCTTC. The encoded protein is CASTYEQFF.

Ten or more counts support this clonotype. The rearrangement joins TRBV7-6 to TRBJ2-1; 8 nucleotides line up with TRBD2. The CDR3 contains 16 residues. Germline trimming cut 1 base from V and 4 bases from J; bases unmatched to any gene: 6. Germline CDR1 is SGHVS and CDR2 is FNYEAQ. The CDR3 region has the DNA TGTGCCAGCAGCTTAGGGGGGGCTAGCGGGTACAATGAGCAGTTCTTC. Translated: CASSLGGASGYNEQFF.